This TCR beta chain was identified during a study of blood T cells in healthy people across ages. As for the study in general: Template switching caught about one barcoded beta molecule for each two T cells.

Study-wide points: Roughly linear age-related decline in beta diversity appeared, significant by age about 40. TCR beta diversity tracked closely with naive T cell percentage. Bulk PBMC profiling left naive and antigen-experienced comparisons inconclusive.

Together with a sample-barcoded 5' primer, a J-beta primer mix was included in a second PCR lasting roughly 6 to 12 cycles. TCRdb reprocessed the 5' RACE reads with MiXCR, giving one entry per CDR3 protein. The sample lists about 570,000 distinct CDR3 sequences; about 26% were seen once. In its sample, this clonotype was seen many times. The target antigen is unknown. V lost 5 bases and J 2 bases, leaving 13 bases between the germline ends. This CDR3 has 14 amino acids. Germline V gives CDR1 SGHTA, CDR2 FQGTGA. The rearrangement links TRBV7-3 to TRBJ2-7; a possible D gene is TRBD1 (7 bases). The sample comprised blood. The TCR comes from a woman aged 70-85 years in good health. The CDR3 sequence: CASSPQGGTYEQYF. The CDR3, as DNA: TGTGCCAGCAGCCCTCAGGGGGGCACCTACGAGCAGTACTTC.